What follows is one T cell receptor (beta chain) and its context. This clone was picked up a small number of times. What this receptor recognizes is not known. Base qualities are missing; no much larger clone stands one base away. TCR beta CDR3 regions were amplified by multiplex PCR with the immunoSEQ immune profiling system according to the manufacturer's instructions. Sequencing was performed on an Illumina NextSeq system. The authors' pipeline ran thus. The immunoSEQ Analyzer platform handled processing of the sequence data, and clonality was calculated by taking the square root of Simpson's index of productive rearrangements. Jensen-Shannon distance served as the measure of similarity in V and J usage, while OLGA was used to compute CDR3 generation probabilities. Shared CDR3 sequences were searched in the immuneACCESS database (August 2020) and in VDJdb (December 2020). Sourced from immuneACCESS, this table was stored by TCRdb with only in-frame sequences that have V and J called. A share of the clones is absent; for the studies checked, an unresolved V gene accounts for under half, and the remainder has no known explanation. V and J calls plus clone size are reproduced from that table; the DNA served to infer D and trimming. In this sample the table shows 30,000 to 40,000 clones, approximately 67% of which occur a single time. 0.78% of the sample lies in the top ten.

These data come from a study of monozygotic twins with cystic fibrosis (dated by TCRdb to about 2021). Regarding the research as a whole: Roughly 2.7 micrograms of fragmented DNA went through around 15 PCR cycles to produce barcoded libraries. TCR beta repertoires were compared within and between 16 monozygotic twin pairs with cystic fibrosis so that genetic influence on V and J gene usage could be assessed. Ten female and six male twin pairs, aged roughly 2.0 to 36.4 years (median 9.1 years) and mostly children and adolescents, were included in the cohort. Twins were ranked among roughly 970 cohort participants for weight-for-height and FEVPerc (FEV1 disease centile) at the day of blood sampling. Data for three of the twin pairs had previously been reported in another context.

The twin pairs came from the European Cystic Fibrosis Twin and Sibling Study Cohort, a cohort that recruited patients from 150 to 200 CF clinics across 14 European countries. Zygosity and CFTR genotype were verified in-house, with zygosity tested by multiplex PCR of nine short tandem repeat loci. Peripheral blood was sampled from each twin, and clinical parameters were recorded on the day of blood sampling. Phenol/chloroform extraction was used to isolate genomic DNA from peripheral blood cells, and the DNA was then kept in TE buffer at 4 degrees C. General conclusions and limits of the study: Simpson clonality was generally low (median about 0.009), suggesting a naive-dominated repertoire, with higher clonality in the most severely affected patients. The cohort was small, and the number of shared CDR3s showed no association with age, concordance or disease severity. Nucleotide-identical clonotype sharing was significantly higher within monozygotic CF twin pairs than between unrelated CF individuals (P = 0.000026, Mann-Whitney). V gene usage was most similar to the co-twin in 13 of 16 pairs, and J usage was most similar to the co-twin in 8 of 16 pairs, which suggests genetic constraints.

Taken from cysteine to phenylalanine, the CDR3 has 12 residues. Only the CDR3 region is kept as DNA, spanning 36 bases read in frame from base 1. V is cut by 5 bases and J by 5 bases, and the space between the germline ends is 10 bases. Based on the germline V gene, the CDR1 and CDR2 sequences are SGHTA and FQGNSA. The sample comprised blood. The TCR originated in a girl aged 10-17 years with cystic fibrosis. The chain is encoded by TRBV7-2 joined to TRBJ2-7, with no D gene named confidently. The DNA is as follows: TGTGCCAGCAGCCCGAGTTCCAACGAGCAGTACTTC. Protein translation: CASSPSSNEQYF.